A single T cell receptor (beta chain) is shown here with its context. Its cognate antigen is unknown. Trimming took 4 bases from V and 4 from J, leaving 13 bases between them. Germline V gene sequence: CDR1 SEHNR, CDR2 FQNEAQ (reference sequence). The CDR3 has 15 amino acids. The cDNA had a unique molecular identifier and a template-switch universal primer site. MiXCR was run by TCRdb on the 5' RACE reads, yielding one entry per CDR3 protein. The sample shows approximately 500,000 distinct CDR3 sequences, 13% to 15% of them seen only once. The record originates from a study of identical twins. Study conclusions and caveats: Excess low generation probability was seen in twin-shared out-of-frame alpha sequences.

The sample was also linked to a second study, of yellow fever vaccine responses in identical twins.

Sequencing used CD4+ T cells sorted from blood. J is TRBJ2-2 and V is TRBV7-9; TRBD1 might be the D (5 bases). The sequence came from a woman aged 18-29 years in good health. CDR3 residues: CASSSGLGATGELFF. CDR3 coding DNA: TGTGCCAGCAGCTCCGGCCTAGGGGCCACCGGGGAGCTGTTTTTT.